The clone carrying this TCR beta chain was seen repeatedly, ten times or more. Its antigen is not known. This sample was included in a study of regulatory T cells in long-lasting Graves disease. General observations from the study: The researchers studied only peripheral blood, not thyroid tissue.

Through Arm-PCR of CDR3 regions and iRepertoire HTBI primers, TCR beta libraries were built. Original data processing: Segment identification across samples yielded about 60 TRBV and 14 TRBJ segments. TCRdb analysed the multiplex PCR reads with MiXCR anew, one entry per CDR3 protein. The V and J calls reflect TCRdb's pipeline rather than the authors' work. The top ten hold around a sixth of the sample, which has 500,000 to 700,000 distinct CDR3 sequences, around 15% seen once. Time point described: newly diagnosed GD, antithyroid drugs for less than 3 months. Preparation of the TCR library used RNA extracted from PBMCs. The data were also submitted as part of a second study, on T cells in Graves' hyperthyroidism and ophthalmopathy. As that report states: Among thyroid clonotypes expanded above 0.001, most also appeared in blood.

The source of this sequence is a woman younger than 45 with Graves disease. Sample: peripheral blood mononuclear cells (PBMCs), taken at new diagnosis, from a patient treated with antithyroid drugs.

The CDR3 nucleotides are TGCAGTGCTAGGTGGGCGGATCAGCCCCAGCATTTT. As protein: CSARWADQPQHF. This chain uses TRBV20-1 with TRBJ1-5; D unclear. The CDR3 sequence is 12 residues long. Germline values: CDR1 DFQATT, CDR2 SNEGSKA (reference sequence). The V end lost 3 bases, the J end lost 5 bases, and 8 bases lay between the germline ends.